This is a list of T cell receptor beta chains from one sample in a study of T cell repertoires in cytomegalovirus infection. TCRdb independently ran MiXCR on the reads; one entry per CDR3 protein. Of 200,000 to 250,000 distinct CDR3 sequences listed, around an eighth were seen once; the top ten hold approximately 1.6%. Specimen: PBMCs. The origin of the receptors is a human donor in good health (CMV status not recorded). Some clones in this sample may be carry-over from other donors' samples. The CDR3 runs from the conserved cysteine through the conserved F or W. Each record gives: J gene, clone size, V gene, D gene, CDR3 DNA, CDR3 protein. A D gene is named only where the DNA matches it firmly. Size is stated for part of the rows, as once, few or many counts, or as a class when the clone is expanded.

>TRBJ2-7|many|TRBV7-2|TRBD1
TGTGCCAGCAGCTTCTCGACAGGGGGTGCCTACGAGCAGTACTTC
CASSFSTGGAYEQYF
>TRBJ2-3|many|TRBV6-2/TRBV6-3|.
TGTGCCAGCGGGACCCGGGCAGATACGCAGTATTTT
CASGTRADTQYF
>TRBJ2-1|.|TRBV7-2|.
TGTGCCAGCAGCTTAGACAGGAGGGCCTACAATGAGCAGTTCTTC
CASSLDRRAYNEQFF
>TRBJ2-1|many|TRBV27|TRBD1
TGTGCCAGCAGTTCGAGGACAGGGGCCAGAGTTCGCTCCTACAATGAGCAGTTCTTC
CASSSRTGARVRSYNEQFF
>TRBJ2-1|few|TRBV5-1|TRBD2
TGCGCCAGCAGCTTGGCCGTCGGAGCGGGGGTCAATGAGCAGTTCTTC
CASSLAVGAGVNEQFF
>TRBJ1-6|few|TRBV12-3/TRBV12-4|TRBD1
TGTGCCAGCAGGCAGCGAGGACAGGGAAGTTCACCCCTCCACTTT
CASRQRGQGSSPLHF
>TRBJ1-1|.|TRBV4-3|.
TGCGCCAGCAGCTTACGTCCTCTGAACACTGAAGCTTTCTTT
CASSLRPLNTEAFF
>TRBJ2-7|.|TRBV30|TRBD1
TGTGCCGTACGACAGGGCGACTACGAGCAGTACTTC
CAVRQGDYEQYF
>TRBJ2-5|few|TRBV19|TRBD1
TGTGCCAGTAGTATATGGACAGGGGAGGAGACCCAGTACTTC
CASSIWTGEETQYF
>TRBJ2-5|many|TRBV7-2|.
TGTGCCAGCACCCCCCTTTCCCGGGCAGGGCGGGAGACCCAGTACTTC
CASTPLSRAGRETQYF
>TRBJ1-2|few|TRBV29-1|.
TGCAGCGCTAGCCGGGGAGGGGACTATGGCTACACCTTC
CSASRGGDYGYTF
>TRBJ2-3|many|TRBV10-3|TRBD1
TGTGCCACCGCAAAAACCGGGACAGGCGGAGATACGCAGTATTTT
CATAKTGTGGDTQYF
>TRBJ1-1|many|TRBV6-5|TRBD1
TGTGCCAGCGCTGTGCAGGGGGCTACTGAAGCTTTCTTT
CASAVQGATEAFF
>TRBJ2-7|few|TRBV19|.
TGTGCCAGTAAACCCGGGGGCGGCAGCTACGAGCAGTACTTC
CASKPGGGSYEQYF
>TRBJ2-3|few|TRBV6-2/TRBV6-3|.
TGTGCCAGCGCAAAGGAGCGCACAGATACGCAGTATTTT
CASAKERTDTQYF
>TRBJ1-5|.|TRBV4-3|.
TGCGCCAGCAGCCAAGAAATTTCCTTTAGCAATCAGCCCCAGCATTTT
CASSQEISFSNQPQHF
>TRBJ1-1|many|TRBV12-3/TRBV12-4|TRBD1
TGTGCCAGCAGTTTAGGATGGGACAGGGATCTAGCTTTCTTT
CASSLGWDRDLAFF
>TRBJ1-2|many|TRBV7-9|TRBD1
TGTGCCAGCAGCCTATCCGGGACAGCGCCCGGGGGCTACACCTTC
CASSLSGTAPGGYTF
>TRBJ1-6|many|TRBV12-3/TRBV12-4|.
TGTGCCAGCAGTTTCTCAGCGATTAATTCACCCCTCCACTTT
CASSFSAINSPLHF
>TRBJ2-3|many|TRBV7-2|TRBD2
TGTGCCAGCAGCCAGGGACTAGCGGGAGGAAGGACAGATACGCAGTATTTT
CASSQGLAGGRTDTQYF
>TRBJ1-6|many|TRBV7-8|.
TGTGCCAGCAGCTTAGCGGGGGAATCATCACCCCTCCACTTT
CASSLAGESSPLHF
>TRBJ2-5|.|TRBV29-1|TRBD1
TGCAGCGTTAAAAAAACAGGGGGAGAGACCCAGTACTTC
CSVKKTGGETQYF
>TRBJ2-1|.|TRBV7-9|TRBD2
TGTGCCAGCAGCCTCAGGCGGGAGGGCTTCTCCTACAATGAGCAGTTCTTC
CASSLRREGFSYNEQFF
>TRBJ1-2|.|TRBV7-2|.
TGTGCCAGCCGGAGGGGTTTGGGCTATGGCTACACCTTC
CASRRGLGYGYTF
>TRBJ1-2|many|TRBV7-2|.
TGTGCCAGCAGCCCCGACAGGTTTATAGGGCCTAACTATGGCTACACCTTC
CASSPDRFIGPNYGYTF
>TRBJ2-3|many|TRBV7-9|.
TGTGCCAGCAGCTCCATCGGAGGAGATACGCAGTATTTT
CASSSIGGDTQYF
>TRBJ1-1|many|TRBV27|.
TGTGCCAGCAGTTACCAGGGGTCCTTTGGGGGAGCTTTCTTT
CASSYQGSFGGAFF
>TRBJ2-1|.|TRBV19|TRBD2
TGTGCCAGTAGTATCAGCGAGACTAGCGGGAGGGCTTCTGAGCAGTTCTTC
CASSISETSGRASEQFF
>TRBJ2-4|many|TRBV6-5|.
TGTGCCAGCAAGGACTATCGAGACATTCAGTACTTC
CASKDYRDIQYF
>TRBJ2-4|many|TRBV19|TRBD1
TGTGCCAGTAGTAAGGGACAGGGGGCGTACATTCAGTACTTC
CASSKGQGAYIQYF
>TRBJ2-2|many|TRBV11-3|.
TGTGCCAGCAGCCCCGACAGCTACACCGGGGAGCTGTTTTTT
CASSPDSYTGELFF
>TRBJ1-3|.|TRBV6-1|.
TGTGCCAGCAGCAATCCGGGCTCCCCAAGCACTGGAAACACCATATATTTT
CASSNPGSPSTGNTIYF
>TRBJ2-1|.|TRBV28|.
TGTGCCAGCGGAAGGGGAAATGAGCAGTTCTTC
CASGRGNEQFF
>TRBJ2-1|many|TRBV6-1|TRBD2
TGTGCCAGCAGTGAAGAACTAGCGGGAGCTATGGATGAGCAGTTCTTC
CASSEELAGAMDEQFF
>TRBJ1-5|many|TRBV5-6|.
TGTGCCAGCAGCCTGGGGGGGGAATCCCCGATGCAGCCCCAGCATTTT
CASSLGGESPMQPQHF
>TRBJ1-2|many|TRBV7-2|.
TGTGCCAGCAGCTTAGCGGTTGGGACTAACTATGGCTACACCTTC
CASSLAVGTNYGYTF